The rows below give T cell receptor beta chains drawn from one sample of a study of shared clonotypes between healthy human individuals. Generated by immunoSEQ multiplex PCR, the TCRdb table keeps only in-frame clones and is missing some. The sample includes roughly 400,000 clones, 90% to 98% of them seen just once. Sequenced material: memory CD8+ T cells sorted from blood. These receptors all come from a man aged 30 to 45 in good health. Each CDR3 is given with its conserved first and last residue. The D gene is left open where the match is weak. Only part of the rows carry a size: once, few, many, or a class if the clone is expanded.

D,V,J,size,CDR3,DNA
TRBD1,TRBV4-2,TRBJ2-2,-,CASSLHRGRGYGELFF,TGTGCCAGCAGCCTCCACAGGGGGCGGGGATACGGGGAGCTGTTTTTT
-,TRBV28,TRBJ1-1,-,CASSSYLQANTEAFF,TGTGCCAGCAGTTCCTACCTTCAAGCTAACACTGAAGCTTTCTTT
-,TRBV7-9,TRBJ1-2,-,CASSLIETGRANYGYTF,TGTGCCAGCAGCTTAATCGAGACAGGACGAGCTAACTATGGCTACACCTTC
-,TRBV7-9,TRBJ2-2,once,CAILGSGELFF,TGTGCCATCTTGGGGTCCGGGGAGCTGTTTTTT
TRBD2,TRBV10-3,TRBJ2-1,-,CAIRQSPLASGVVSVDEQFF,TGTGCCATCAGGCAAAGCCCTTTGGCTAGCGGCGTCGTCTCCGTCGATGAGCAGTTCTTC
TRBD2,TRBV7-8,TRBJ2-7,-,CASSLSGKVVGEQYF,TGTGCCAGCAGCTTAAGCGGGAAGGTGGTGGGCGAGCAGTACTTC
-,TRBV5-5,TRBJ1-5,-,CASSPDRNNQPQHF,TGTGCCAGCAGCCCCGACAGGAACAATCAGCCCCAGCATTTT
TRBD2,TRBV7-2,TRBJ2-7,-,CASSPGGFEQYF,TGTGCCAGCAGCCCCGGGGGGTTCGAGCAGTACTTC
-,TRBV5-1,TRBJ1-4,once,CASRGPSNEKLFF,TGCGCCAGCAGGGGACCGTCTAATGAAAAACTGTTTTTT
TRBD2,TRBV5-6,TRBJ2-3,-,CASSSTGTSGFYTDTQYF,TGTGCCAGCAGCTCGACGGGGACTAGCGGGTTCTACACAGATACGCAGTATTTT
TRBD2,TRBV19,TRBJ2-1,-,CASTNPGGGRVFNEQFF,TGTGCCAGTACTAATCCTGGCGGGGGACGAGTATTCAATGAGCAGTTCTTC
TRBD1,TRBV28,TRBJ1-2,once,CASRRTGSGYTF,TGTGCCAGCAGGCGGACAGGTTCTGGCTACACCTTC
-,TRBV19,TRBJ1-3,-,CASSIARGAASGNTIYF,TGTGCCAGTAGTATAGCGAGAGGGGCGGCCTCTGGAAACACCATATATTTT
TRBD1,TRBV29-1,TRBJ2-3,-,CSVVRDRGRRDTQYF,TGCAGCGTTGTTCGGGACAGGGGGCGCCGGGATACGCAGTATTTT
TRBD2,TRBV19,TRBJ2-7,-,CASSLRLAGAYEQYF,TGTGCCAGTAGCTTAAGACTAGCGGGAGCCTACGAGCAGTACTTC
-,TRBV7-2,TRBJ2-7,-,CASSLGGVGAYEQYF,TGTGCCAGCAGCTTAGGTGGGGTAGGGGCCTACGAGCAGTACTTC
-,TRBV27,TRBJ1-1,few,CASSFTYTLNTEAFF,TGTGCCAGCAGTTTTACTTACACCTTGAACACTGAAGCTTTCTTT
-,TRBV28,TRBJ2-7,once,CASSLSPRIYGQYF,TGTGCCAGCAGTTTAAGCCCGCGGATTTACGGGCAGTACTTC
-,TRBV4-1,TRBJ1-3,-,CASSPLGIVSGNTIYF,TGCGCCAGCAGCCCATTGGGGATAGTCTCTGGAAACACCATATATTTT
-,TRBV30,TRBJ1-1,-,CAWGMGLGAFF,TGTGCCTGGGGGATGGGACTTGGAGCTTTCTTT